Sequencing of this T cell receptor beta chain was carried out in a study of blood T cell repertoires in COVID-19. The CDR3 extends over 12 amino acids. The ends were cut back, 3 bases at V and 0 bases at J, with 3 bases in the middle. The assay was immunoSEQ multiplex PCR, and TCRdb's table has in-frame clones only and misses some. The sample records about 270,000 clones, approximately 89% being singletons. On this clone: At the DNA level, this CDR3 is encoded by other sequences in the same sample as well.

Sequenced: peripheral blood. The source of this sequence is a woman aged 45 to 65 with acute or convalescent COVID-19. This chain links TRBV12-3 or TRBV12-4 with TRBJ2-7, with D uncertain. DNA of the CDR3: TGTGCCAGCAGTTTCCACTCCTACGAGCAGTACTTC. Its protein is CASSFHSYEQYF.